This is a list of T cell receptor beta chains from one sample in a study of blood T cell repertoires in COVID-19. Assay used: immunoSEQ multiplex PCR; TCRdb lists only in-frame clones, some missing. This sample has fewer than 300,000 clones, with roughly 92% found just once. Sequenced input: peripheral blood. The receptors stem from a woman younger than 45 with COVID-19, enrolled during active disease. The CDR3 runs from the conserved cysteine through the conserved F or W.

V	length	J	CDR3
TRBV19	15	TRBJ2-3	CASSNGLAGADTQYF
TRBV19	17	TRBJ2-7	CASSSTRESSFHDEQYF
TRBV27	16	TRBJ2-5	CASSSSSSGRVGTQYF
TRBV5-4	12	TRBJ1-2	CASRDTTYGYTF
TRBV10-2	14	TRBJ1-5	CAPRGGQANQPQHF
TRBV3-1/TRBV3-2	16	TRBJ2-1	CASSQDRWLAGGEQFF
TRBV3-1/TRBV3-2	15	TRBJ2-2	CASSIAGGPTGELFF
TRBV7-6	19	TRBJ2-5	CASSLRGGLASGDQETQYF
TRBV11-2	15	TRBJ2-5	CASSPSGGETETQYF
TRBV30	16	TRBJ1-2	CAWSVSWVGLNYGYTF
TRBV30	16	TRBJ2-3	CAWRGGSGRGTDTQYF
TRBV5-1	15	TRBJ2-5	CASIGTSGTQETQYF
TRBV7-9	13	TRBJ2-7	CAWQGTGYEEQYF
TRBV9	12	TRBJ2-1	CASSVGSNEQFF
TRBV5-4	16	TRBJ2-7	CASSGGTSGRIYEQYF
TRBV2	15	TRBJ1-5	CASSPGQGGNQPQHF
TRBV18	17	TRBJ1-3	CASSPPSTASAGNTIYF
TRBV7-9	12	TRBJ2-1	CASSTPAGVGVF
TRBV5-1	13	TRBJ1-6	CASSLDLDSPLHF
TRBV9	15	TRBJ2-3	CASSVVGQGADTQYF
TRBV10-2	17	TRBJ1-6	CASSEYPRGFRGSPLHF
TRBV6-5	14	TRBJ1-4	CASRRDLRGEKLFF